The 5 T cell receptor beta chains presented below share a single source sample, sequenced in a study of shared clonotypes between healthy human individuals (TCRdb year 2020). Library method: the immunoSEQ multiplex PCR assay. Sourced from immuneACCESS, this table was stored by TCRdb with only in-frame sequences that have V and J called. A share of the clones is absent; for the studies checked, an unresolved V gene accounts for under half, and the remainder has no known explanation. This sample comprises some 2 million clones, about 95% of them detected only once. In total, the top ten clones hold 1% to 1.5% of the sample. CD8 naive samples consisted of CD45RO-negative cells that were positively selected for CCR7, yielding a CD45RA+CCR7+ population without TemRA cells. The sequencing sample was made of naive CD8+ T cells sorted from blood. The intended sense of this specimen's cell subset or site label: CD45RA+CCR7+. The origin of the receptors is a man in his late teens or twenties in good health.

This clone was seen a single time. Here the CDR3 DNA reads TGTGCCAGCAGTTCCCGATTTTTTGAACCTGATGGCTACACCTTC. This gives the protein CASSSRFFEPDGYTF. This chain connects TRBV28 to TRBJ1-2, with D unclear. V was trimmed by 4 bases and J by 6 bases, leaving 18 bases between them. The CDR3 contains 15 residues. Germline V gives CDR1 MDHEN, CDR2 SYDVKM.

CDR3 in DNA: TGTGCCAGCAGCTTACTCGCACGGCCTATGCTAGATCAGCCCCAGCATTTT. Translation gives CASSLLARPMLDQPQHF. The rearrangement joins TRBV7-6 to TRBJ1-5; D gene uncertain. Per germline, CDR1 SGHVS and CDR2 FNYEAQ. Trimming removed 2 bases from V and 5 bases from J, with 19 bases in between. The CDR3 length is 17 residues.

CDR3 residues: CASNQGTNRETQYF. DNA for the CDR3: TGCGCCAGCAACCAGGGGACGAACAGGGAGACCCAGTACTTC. This chain connects TRBV5-1 to TRBJ2-5; D possibly corresponds to TRBD1 (6 bases). V was clipped by 6 bases and J by 5 bases, with 17 bases between them. This CDR3 region has 14 residues. Germline values: CDR1 SGHRS, CDR2 YFSETQ.

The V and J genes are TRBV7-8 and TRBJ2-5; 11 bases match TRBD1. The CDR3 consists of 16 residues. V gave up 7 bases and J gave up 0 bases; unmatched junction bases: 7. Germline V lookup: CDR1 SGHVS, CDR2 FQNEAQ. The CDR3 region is CASNSGQGVYQETQYF. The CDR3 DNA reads TGTGCCAGCAATTCGGGACAGGGGGTTTACCAAGAGACCCAGTACTTC.

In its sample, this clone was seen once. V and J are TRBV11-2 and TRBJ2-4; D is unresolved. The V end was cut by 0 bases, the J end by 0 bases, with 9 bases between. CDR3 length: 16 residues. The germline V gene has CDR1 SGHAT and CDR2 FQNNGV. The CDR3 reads CASSLEVPLAKNIQYF. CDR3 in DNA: TGTGCCAGCAGCTTAGAGGTGCCACTAGCCAAAAACATTCAGTACTTC.